The entry below gives a single T cell receptor beta chain sequence along with its context. Participants reported their clinical history, and cohort assignment relied on those reports. Either two negative PCRs, clearance, or symptom resolution qualified Cohort 3 donors as recovered. The CDR3 extends over 12 amino acids. From germline, CDR1 is MNHEY and CDR2 SVGEGT. Trimming pared 6 bases from V and 3 bases from J, leaving 6 bases between. This specimen comes from a study of blood T cell repertoires in COVID-19. Study summary: The United States, Italy and Spain provided the acute and convalescent COVID-19 samples.

Study processing details: Amplified reference gene primers provided the basis for estimating nucleated cell counts. Assay: immunoSEQ multiplex PCR; the TCRdb copy retains only in-frame clones and omits some. V and J calls and clone size follow that table, whereas D and trimming were derived from the DNA. The sample has 130,000 to 150,000 clones, just under 85% seen once. The receptor comes from a woman aged 40 to 50 who had recovered from COVID-19. The source material was PBMCs or T cells enriched from blood (not recorded which). V is TRBV6-2 or TRBV6-3 and J is TRBJ2-1; the D is unclear. The CDR3 reads CASSPNYNEQFF. The CDR3 DNA sequence: TGTGCCAGCAGCCCCAACTACAATGAGCAGTTCTTC.